This T cell receptor (beta chain) was retrieved from a study of blood T cell repertoires in COVID-19. Study as a whole: Whether acute or convalescent, the COVID-19 samples came from the United States, Italy and Spain.

TCRdb's copy holds only in-frame clones and misses some; the assay was immunoSEQ multiplex PCR. The repertoire has 220,000 or so clones, around 88% of them found once; the top ten carry roughly 15%. The CDR3 extends over 15 amino acids. V shed 4 bases and J shed 4 bases, with 14 bases lying between them. Germline-derived CDR1 and CDR2 are SGHKS and YYEKEE (reference sequence). Sequenced material: PBMCs or T cells enriched from blood (not recorded which). This receptor was identified in a woman in her 50s with acute COVID-19. The V and J genes are TRBV5-5 and TRBJ1-4; D uncertain. The CDR3 protein is CASSPEGGFNEKLFF. The CDR3 nucleotides are TGTGCCAGCAGCCCGGAGGGTGGGTTTAATGAAAAACTGTTTTTT.